This TCR beta chain appears in the sequencing data of a study of blood T cells in healthy people across ages. For the study at large: Every two T cells gave about one barcoded beta molecule via template switching.

This clonotype was seen ten or more times. The antigen is unknown. The ends were cut back, 0 bases at V and 1 base at J, with 10 bases in the middle. This CDR3 contains 15 residues. Germline-derived CDR1 and CDR2 are LGHNA and YSLEER. Study-wide results and caveats: The lack of PBMC sorting stopped any conclusive naive versus antigen-experienced comparison.

With a J-beta primer mix and a sample-barcoded 5' primer, a second PCR ran roughly 6 to 11 cycles. TCRdb re-derived calls from the 5' RACE reads in MiXCR, one entry per CDR3 protein. The data contain about a million distinct CDR3 sequences, roughly 52% of them seen just once; the ten biggest clones take up around 15%. This rearrangement joins TRBV4-3 to TRBJ2-7; no clear D. Sequencing was performed on blood. The sequence was collected from a man younger than 45 in good health. In DNA form, the CDR3 reads TGCGCCAGCAGCCAAGAGGCCCAGGTTTCCTACGAGCAGTACTTC. This codes for CASSQEAQVSYEQYF.